One sample yielded the 7 T cell receptor beta chains listed below, sequenced in a study of blood T cells in healthy people across ages. Together with a sample-barcoded 5' primer, a J-beta primer mix was included in a second PCR lasting about 6 to 12 cycles. TCRdb re-called the 5' RACE reads with MiXCR, one entry per CDR3 protein. The sample consists of roughly 2 million distinct CDR3 sequences, around 48% of them appearing once. Specimen: blood. These receptors were taken from a woman between 40 and 50 years old in good health.

In this sample, this clonotype turned up once. One end of the junction fails to match germline, which may point to a read error. The chain is built from TRBV27 and TRBJ1-4; a possible D gene is TRBD1 (5 bases). The CDR3 length is 13 residues. Per germline, CDR1 MNHEY and CDR2 SMNVEV (reference sequence). The CDR3 DNA follows: TGTACCAGCAGTACCCCCGGGGGAGAAAAACTGTTTTTT. Amino acids: CTSSTPGGEKLFF.

Only a few counts were recorded for this clonotype. The chain carries TRBV7-9 and TRBJ1-6; D uncertain. There are 15 residues in the CDR3. CDR1 is SEHNR, CDR2 FQNEAQ, per germline (reference sequence). The V gene lost 6 bases and the J gene lost 0 bases, with 9 bases spanning the gap. The DNA for the CDR3 is TGTGCCAGCAGTCTCGCGGGCTCCTATAATTCACCCCTCCACTTT. Its translation: CASSLAGSYNSPLHF. Complete variable domain (other parts from reference TRBV7-9 and TRBJ1-6): DTGVSQNPRHKITKRGQNVTFRCDPISEHNRLYWYRQTLGQGPEFLTYFQNEAQLEKSRLLSDRFSAERPKGSFSTLEIQRTEQGDSAMYLCASSLAGSYNSPLHFGNGTRLTVT.

The chain carries TRBV2 and TRBJ1-1; D remains ambiguous. The V end lost 9 bases, the J end lost 6 bases, and 20 bases lay between the germline ends. CDR1 is SNHLY, CDR2 FYNNEI, per germline. This CDR3 has 14 amino acids. The CDR3 region is CARDASSRRAEAFF. In nucleotides, the CDR3 is TGTGCCAGAGACGCTAGTAGTAGAAGAGCTGAAGCTTTCTTT. Full variable domain (missing parts from reference TRBV2 and TRBJ1-1): EPEVTQTPSHQVTQMGQEVILRCVPISNHLYFYWYRQILGQKVEFLVSFYNNEISEKSEIFDDQFSVERPDGSNFTLKIRSTKLEDSAMYFCARDASSRRAEAFFGQGTRLTVV.

This sequence joins TRBV20-1 and TRBJ2-5; 8 nucleotides agree with TRBD2. The CDR3 is made up of 14 amino acids. Looked up from germline, CDR1 is DFQATT and CDR2 is SNEGSKA (reference sequence). The trim removed 2 bases at V and 4 bases at J, leaving 6 bases unmatched. The CDR3 sequence is CSARYGGASETQYF. CDR3 DNA sequence: TGCAGTGCTAGATACGGGGGGGCCTCAGAGACCCAGTACTTC.

This clonotype turned up a few times. CDR3 bases: TGTGCCACCAGCAGATTGAGGACACGTCAAGAGACCCAGTACTTC. It specifies CATSRLRTRQETQYF. The rearrangement uses TRBV15 and TRBJ2-5; D might be TRBD1 (5 bases). Per germline, CDR1 LNHNV and CDR2 YYDKDF (reference sequence). There are 15 residues in the CDR3. The V and J ends lost 2 bases and 2 bases respectively, with 12 bases between them.

This rearrangement joins TRBV20-1 to TRBJ2-4; D may be TRBD1 or TRBD2 (5 bases each). V lost 3 bases and J 6 bases, leaving 12 bases between the germline ends. Germline CDR1 and CDR2: DFQATT and SNEGSKA (reference sequence). The CDR3 has 13 residues. This CDR3 reads CSARGETVNIQYF. The CDR3 region has the DNA TGCAGTGCTAGGGGGGAGACGGTAAACATTCAGTACTTC.

This clonotype has more than one count but fewer than ten. Because the CDR3's place on the DNA is in doubt, the DNA is left out and the CDR3 is given as listed by TCRdb. V usage is TRBV7-5 and J usage is TRBJ2-5; the DNA was not used to check the table's D call, TRBD2. TRBV7-5 corresponds to a pseudogene. Both ends counted, the CDR3 spans 18 residues. The CDR3 sequence is CISVPEARGLEVQETQYF.